The sequence of this T cell receptor beta chain was determined in a study of Ad26.COV2.S vaccination and SARS-CoV-2 variants. Data came from immunoSEQ multiplex PCR; TCRdb stores just in-frame clones and leaves some out. The sample has 400,000 or so clones, approximately 86% seen once; the top ten hold 3% to 4.5%. The length of the CDR3 is 17 residues. Per germline, CDR1 SGHTA and CDR2 FQGNSA. The J segment lost 5 bases and the V segment lost 3 bases, leaving 11 bases of the junction unmatched. Study-wide results and limits: Substantial breadth in spike-specific CD8+ and CD4+ T cell responses was reportedly seen after vaccination. For non-spike TCRs, breadth in vaccine recipients resembled that in placebo recipients.

On this clone itself: No antigen is known for it.

Treatment of the sample: roughly 20 received Ad26.COV2.S at low or high dose, single or two shots; 5 received placebo; per-sample allocation not given. Vaccine and placebo recipients were sampled on day 63 after the first injection. This rearrangement joins TRBV7-2 to TRBJ2-4; 9 bases map to TRBD1. This receptor was taken from a person aged 18-60 years who received the Ad26.COV2.S COVID-19 vaccine or a placebo. Sequencing was performed on peripheral blood, taken in a trial of Ad26.COV2.S vaccine versus placebo. CDR3 amino acids: CASSLAMTGGGENIQYF. The DNA of the CDR3 is TGTGCCAGCAGCTTGGCGATGACAGGGGGTGGGGAAAACATTCAGTACTTC. The variable domain in full, with the rest retrieved from reference TRBV7-2 and TRBJ2-4, is GAGVSQSPSNKVTEKGKDVELRCDPISGHTALYWYRQSLGQGLEFLIYFQGNSAPDKSGLPSDRFSAERTGGSVSTLTIQRTQQEDSAVYLCASSLAMTGGGENIQYFGAGTRLSVL.